Detailed here is one TCR beta chain. This sample is drawn from a study of blood T cell repertoires in COVID-19. Here immunoSEQ multiplex PCR was the method, and the copy in TCRdb shows in-frame clones only, minus some. Of 200,000 to 250,000 clones in the sample, roughly 85% are singletons; the top ten hold 2.2%. Germline V gene data show CDR1 as LNHDA and CDR2 as SQIVND (reference sequence). This CDR3 is built from 15 residues. V lost 1 base, J lost 2 bases, and 11 bases lay in between. V usage is TRBV19 and J usage is TRBJ1-1; D gene ambiguous. The sample taken for sequencing was peripheral blood. The origin of this receptor is a man younger than 40 who had recovered from COVID-19. CDR3: CASSIVGRQNTEAFF. CDR3 nucleotides: TGTGCCAGTAGTATAGTAGGGAGGCAAAACACTGAAGCTTTCTTT.